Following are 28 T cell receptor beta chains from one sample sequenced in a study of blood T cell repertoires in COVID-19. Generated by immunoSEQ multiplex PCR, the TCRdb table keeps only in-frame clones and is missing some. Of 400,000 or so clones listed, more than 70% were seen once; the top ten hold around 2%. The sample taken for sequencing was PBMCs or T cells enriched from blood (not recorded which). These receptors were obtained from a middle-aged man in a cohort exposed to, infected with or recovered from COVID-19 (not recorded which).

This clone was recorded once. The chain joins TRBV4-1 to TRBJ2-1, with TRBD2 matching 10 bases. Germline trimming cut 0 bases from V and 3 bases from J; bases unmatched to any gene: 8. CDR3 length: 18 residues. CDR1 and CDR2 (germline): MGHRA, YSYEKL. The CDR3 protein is CASSQDLGLAGDYNEQFF. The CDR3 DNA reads TGCGCCAGCAGCCAAGATCTGGGCCTAGCGGGAGACTACAATGAGCAGTTCTTC.

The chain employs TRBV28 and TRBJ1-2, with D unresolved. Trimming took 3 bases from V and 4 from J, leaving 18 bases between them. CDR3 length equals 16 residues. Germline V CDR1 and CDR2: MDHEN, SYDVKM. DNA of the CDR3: TGTGCCAGCAGTTTTACCGCCGCGAGTCAGCGCTATGGCTACACCTTC. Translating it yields CASSFTAASQRYGYTF.

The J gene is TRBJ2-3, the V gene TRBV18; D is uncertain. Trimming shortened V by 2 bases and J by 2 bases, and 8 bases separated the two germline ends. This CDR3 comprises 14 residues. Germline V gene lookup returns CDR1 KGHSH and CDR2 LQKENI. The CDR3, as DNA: TGTGCCAGCTCACCAGGTGGCATCACAGATACGCAGTATTTT. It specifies CASSPGGITDTQYF.

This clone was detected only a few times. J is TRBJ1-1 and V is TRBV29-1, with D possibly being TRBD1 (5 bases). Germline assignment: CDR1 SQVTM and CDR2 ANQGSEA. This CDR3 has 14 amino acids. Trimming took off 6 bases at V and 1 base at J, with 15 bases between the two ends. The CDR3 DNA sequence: TGCAGCGTAGCTCAACAGGAGGGGAACACTGAAGCTTTCTTT. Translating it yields CSVAQQEGNTEAFF.

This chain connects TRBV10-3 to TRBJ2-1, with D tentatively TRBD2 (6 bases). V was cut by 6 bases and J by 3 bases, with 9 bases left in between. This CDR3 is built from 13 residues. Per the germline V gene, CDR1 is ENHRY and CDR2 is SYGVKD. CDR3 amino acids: CAISSGFYNEQFF. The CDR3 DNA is TGTGCCATCAGCAGCGGGTTCTACAATGAGCAGTTCTTC.

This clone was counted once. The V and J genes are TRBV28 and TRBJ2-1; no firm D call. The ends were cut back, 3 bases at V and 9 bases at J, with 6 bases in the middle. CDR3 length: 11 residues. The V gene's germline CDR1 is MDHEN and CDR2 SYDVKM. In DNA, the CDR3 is TGTGCCAGCAGTTTCGCCAGTGAGCAGTTCTTC. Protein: CASSFASEQFF.

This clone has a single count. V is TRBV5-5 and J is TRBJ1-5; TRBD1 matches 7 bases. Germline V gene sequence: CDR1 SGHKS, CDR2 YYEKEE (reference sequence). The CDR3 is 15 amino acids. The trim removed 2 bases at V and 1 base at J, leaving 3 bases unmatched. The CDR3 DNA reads TGTGCCAGCAGCTTCTGGACAGGAAGCAATCAGCCCCAGCATTTT. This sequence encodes CASSFWTGSNQPQHF.

CDR3 DNA sequence: TGTGCCATCAGTGACTCACGGGTCCAGCTGGGTGCCTACGAGCAGTACTTC. Translating it yields CAISDSRVQLGAYEQYF. The chain recombines TRBV10-3 with TRBJ2-7, with no clear D. The CDR3 totals 17 residues. Germline V gives CDR1 ENHRY, CDR2 SYGVKD. V lost 3 bases and J 2 bases, leaving 20 bases between the germline ends.

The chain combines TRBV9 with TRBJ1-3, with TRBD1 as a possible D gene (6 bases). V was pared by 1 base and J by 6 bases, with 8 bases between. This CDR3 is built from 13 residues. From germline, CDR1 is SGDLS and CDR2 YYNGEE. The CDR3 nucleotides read TGTGCCAGCAGCGTACCAGGGGAAAACACCATATATTTT. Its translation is CASSVPGENTIYF.

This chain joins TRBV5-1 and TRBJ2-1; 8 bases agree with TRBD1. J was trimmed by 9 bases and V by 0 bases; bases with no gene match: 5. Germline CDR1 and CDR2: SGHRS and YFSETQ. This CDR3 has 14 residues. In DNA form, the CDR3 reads TGCGCCAGCAGCTTGGGACAGGGGAAGGTTGAGCAGTTCTTC. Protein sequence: CASSLGQGKVEQFF.

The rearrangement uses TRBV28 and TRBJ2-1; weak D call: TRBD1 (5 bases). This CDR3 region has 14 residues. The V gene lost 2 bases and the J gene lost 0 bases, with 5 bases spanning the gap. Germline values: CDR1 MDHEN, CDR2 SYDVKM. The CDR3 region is CASSLDSSYNEQFF. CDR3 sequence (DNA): TGTGCCAGCAGTTTAGACAGCTCCTACAATGAGCAGTTCTTC.

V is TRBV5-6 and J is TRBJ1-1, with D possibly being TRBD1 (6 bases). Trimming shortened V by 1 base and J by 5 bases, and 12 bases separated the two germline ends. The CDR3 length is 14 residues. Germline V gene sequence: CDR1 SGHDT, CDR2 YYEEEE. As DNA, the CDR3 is TGTGCCAGCAGCTTGAGGGTAGGGGGTACTGAAGCTTTCTTT. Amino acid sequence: CASSLRVGGTEAFF.

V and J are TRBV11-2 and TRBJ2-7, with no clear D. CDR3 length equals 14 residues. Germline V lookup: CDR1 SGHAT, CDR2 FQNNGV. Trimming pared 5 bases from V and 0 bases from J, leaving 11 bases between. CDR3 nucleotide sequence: TGTGCCAGCAGCCCTTGGCAGGACTCCTACGAGCAGTACTTC. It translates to CASSPWQDSYEQYF.

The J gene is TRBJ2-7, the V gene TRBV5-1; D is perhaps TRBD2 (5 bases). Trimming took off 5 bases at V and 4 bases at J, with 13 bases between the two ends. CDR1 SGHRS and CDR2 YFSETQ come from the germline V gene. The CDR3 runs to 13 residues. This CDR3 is CASSFSGGYEQYF. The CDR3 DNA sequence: TGCGCCAGCAGTTTTTCAGGCGGGTACGAGCAGTACTTC. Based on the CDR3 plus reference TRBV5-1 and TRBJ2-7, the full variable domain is KAGVTQTPRYLIKTRGQQVTLSCSPISGHRSVSWYQQTPGQGLQFLFEYFSETQRNKGNFPGRFSGRQFSNSRSEMNVSTLELGDSALYLCASSFSGGYEQYFGPGTRLTVT.

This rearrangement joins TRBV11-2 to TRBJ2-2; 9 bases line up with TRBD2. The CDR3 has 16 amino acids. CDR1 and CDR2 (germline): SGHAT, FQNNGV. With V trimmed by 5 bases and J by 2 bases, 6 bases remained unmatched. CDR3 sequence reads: CASSQGGLANTGELFF. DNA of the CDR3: TGTGCCAGCAGCCAAGGGGGACTAGCTAACACCGGGGAGCTGTTTTTT.

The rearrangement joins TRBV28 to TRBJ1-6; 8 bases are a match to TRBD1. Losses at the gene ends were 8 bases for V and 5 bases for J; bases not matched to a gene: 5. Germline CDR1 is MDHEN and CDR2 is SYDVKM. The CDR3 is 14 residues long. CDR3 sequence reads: CASGQGGNNSPLHF. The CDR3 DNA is TGTGCCAGCGGACAGGGTGGGAATAATTCACCCCTCCACTTT.

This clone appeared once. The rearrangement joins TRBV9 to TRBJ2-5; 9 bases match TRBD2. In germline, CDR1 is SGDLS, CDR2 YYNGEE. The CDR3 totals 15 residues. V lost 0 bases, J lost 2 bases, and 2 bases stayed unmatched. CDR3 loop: CASSVETSGQETQYF. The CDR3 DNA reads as TGTGCCAGCAGCGTAGAGACTAGCGGACAAGAGACCCAGTACTTC. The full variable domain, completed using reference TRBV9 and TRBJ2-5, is DSGVTQTPKHLITATGQRVTLRCSPRSGDLSVYWYQQSLDQGLQFLIQYYNGEERAKGNILERFSAQQFPDLHSELNLSSLELGDSALYFCASSVETSGQETQYFGPGTRLLVL.

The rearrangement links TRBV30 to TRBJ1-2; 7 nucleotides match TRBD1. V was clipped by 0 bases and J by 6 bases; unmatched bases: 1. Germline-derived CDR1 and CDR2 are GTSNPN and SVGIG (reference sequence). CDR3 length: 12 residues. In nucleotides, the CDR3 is TGTGCCTGGAGTGTACAGGGGCATGGCTACACCTTC. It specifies CAWSVQGHGYTF.

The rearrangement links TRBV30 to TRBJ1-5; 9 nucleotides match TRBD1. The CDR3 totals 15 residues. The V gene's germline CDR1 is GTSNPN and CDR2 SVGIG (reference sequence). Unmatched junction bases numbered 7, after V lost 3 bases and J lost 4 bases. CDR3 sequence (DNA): TGTGCCTGGAGCGGAGGACAGGGGTGGAATCAGCCCCAGCATTTT. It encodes CAWSGGQGWNQPQHF.

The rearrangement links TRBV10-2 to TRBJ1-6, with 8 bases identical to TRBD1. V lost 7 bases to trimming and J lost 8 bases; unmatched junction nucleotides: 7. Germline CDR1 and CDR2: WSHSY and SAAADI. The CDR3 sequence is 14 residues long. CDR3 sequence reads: CASMPTGAHSPLHF. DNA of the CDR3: TGCGCCAGCATGCCGACAGGGGCCCATTCACCCCTCCACTTT.

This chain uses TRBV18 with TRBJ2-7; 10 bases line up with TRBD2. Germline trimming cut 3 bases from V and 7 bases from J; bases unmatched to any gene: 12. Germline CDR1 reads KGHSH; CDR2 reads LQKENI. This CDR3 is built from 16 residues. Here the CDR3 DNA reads TGTGCCAGCTCACCGGGCGCCGGGACTAGCGTGGGGGAGCAGTACTTC. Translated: CASSPGAGTSVGEQYF.

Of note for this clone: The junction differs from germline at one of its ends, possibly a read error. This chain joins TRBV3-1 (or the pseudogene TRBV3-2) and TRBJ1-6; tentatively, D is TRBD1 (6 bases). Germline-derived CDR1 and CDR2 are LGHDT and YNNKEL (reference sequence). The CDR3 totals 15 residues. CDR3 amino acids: CASRQDRIYNSPLHF. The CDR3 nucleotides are TGTGCCAGCAGACAAGACAGGATTTATAATTCACCCCTCCACTTT.

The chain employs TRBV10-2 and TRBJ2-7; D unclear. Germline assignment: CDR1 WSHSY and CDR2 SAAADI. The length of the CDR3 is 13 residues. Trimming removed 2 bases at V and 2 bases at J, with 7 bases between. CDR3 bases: TGCGCCAGCAGTGAGGTATATACCTACGAGCAGTACTTC. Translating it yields CASSEVYTYEQYF.

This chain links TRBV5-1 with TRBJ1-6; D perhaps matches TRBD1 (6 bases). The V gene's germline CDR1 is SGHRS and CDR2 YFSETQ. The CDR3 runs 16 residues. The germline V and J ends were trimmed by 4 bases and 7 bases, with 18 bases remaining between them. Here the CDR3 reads CASSLRMDSKNSPLHF. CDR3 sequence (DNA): TGCGCCAGCAGCCTCAGGATGGACAGCAAAAATTCACCCCTCCACTTT.

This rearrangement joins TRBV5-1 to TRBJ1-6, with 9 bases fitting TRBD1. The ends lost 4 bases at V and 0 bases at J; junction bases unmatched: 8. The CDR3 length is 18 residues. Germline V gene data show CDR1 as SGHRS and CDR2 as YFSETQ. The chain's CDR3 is CASSPRQGGSSYNSPLHF. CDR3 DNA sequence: TGCGCCAGCAGCCCCCGACAGGGGGGAAGCTCCTATAATTCACCCCTCCACTTT.

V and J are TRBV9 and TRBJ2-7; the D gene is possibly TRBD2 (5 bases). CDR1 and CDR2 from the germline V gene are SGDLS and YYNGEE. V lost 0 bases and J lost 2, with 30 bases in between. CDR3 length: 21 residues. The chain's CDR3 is CASSVANSLLLTGNFPYEQYF. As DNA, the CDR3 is TGTGCCAGCAGCGTAGCTAATTCCCTCCTTTTGACGGGAAATTTTCCCTACGAGCAGTACTTC.

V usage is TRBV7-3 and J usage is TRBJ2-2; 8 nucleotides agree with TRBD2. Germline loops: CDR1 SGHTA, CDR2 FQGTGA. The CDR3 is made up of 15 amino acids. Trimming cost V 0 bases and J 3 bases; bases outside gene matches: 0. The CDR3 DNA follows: TGTGCCAGCAGCTTAACAGCGGGAGACACCGGGGAGCTGTTTTTT. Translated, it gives CASSLTAGDTGELFF.

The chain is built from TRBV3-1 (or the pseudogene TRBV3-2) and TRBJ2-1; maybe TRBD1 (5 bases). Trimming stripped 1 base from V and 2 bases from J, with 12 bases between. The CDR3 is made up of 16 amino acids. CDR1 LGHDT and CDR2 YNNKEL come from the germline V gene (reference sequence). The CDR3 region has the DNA TGTGCCAGCAGCCAAGCAGCAGGGAACACCTACAATGAGCAGTTCTTC. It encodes CASSQAAGNTYNEQFF.